What follows are 5 T cell receptor beta chains derived from one specimen sequenced in a study of T cells in Graves' hyperthyroidism and ophthalmopathy. Using RNA transcripts as the source, TCR beta CDR3 regions were amplified. Researchers ran a first-round RT-PCR on the TCR CDR3 using the HTBI primer set. TCRdb analysed the multiplex PCR reads with MiXCR anew, one entry per CDR3 protein. This table holds 640,000 or so distinct CDR3 sequences, approximately 14% found once. The sample taken for sequencing was blood. These receptors were collected from a woman aged 40 to 55 with Graves' ophthalmopathy.

This clonotype was observed many times. A much larger clonotype is one base distant, so this may be a read error. V is TRBV20-1 and J is TRBJ2-7; TRBD1 aligns across 8 bases. This CDR3 comprises 14 residues. Germline loops: CDR1 DFQATT, CDR2 SNEGSKA (reference sequence). J lost 2 bases, V lost 0 bases, and 3 bases had no gene match. The CDR3 sequence is CSARDGTGAYEQYF. CDR3 in DNA: TGCAGTGCTAGAGATGGGACAGGTGCCTACGAGCAGTACTTC.

This clonotype appeared many times. The chain is built from TRBV28 and TRBJ2-7, with D perhaps given as TRBD1 or TRBD2 (5 bases each). CDR1 is MDHEN and CDR2 is SYDVKM in the germline V gene. This CDR3 has 12 amino acids. V was shortened by 6 bases and J by 5 bases, with 11 bases between the two germline ends. The CDR3 protein is CASSRDRHEQYF. CDR3 nucleotides: TGTGCCAGCAGCCGGGACCGCCACGAGCAGTACTTC.

This clonotype appeared many times. The chain is built from TRBV7-2 and TRBJ2-7; no definite D call. Germline V gene data show CDR1 as SGHTA and CDR2 as FQGNSA. The CDR3 extends over 15 amino acids. V lost 1 base, J lost 2 bases, and 12 bases lay in between. The CDR3 DNA reads TGTGCCAGCAGCTTAGTGGTGTCGATAACCTACGAGCAGTACTTC. It translates to CASSLVVSITYEQYF. The complete variable domain, with remaining parts taken from reference TRBV7-2 and TRBJ2-7, reads GAGVSQSPSNKVTEKGKDVELRCDPISGHTALYWYRQSLGQGLEFLIYFQGNSAPDKSGLPSDRFSAERTGGSVSTLTIQRTQQEDSAVYLCASSLVVSITYEQYFGPGTRLTVT.

This clonotype was counted many times. A much larger clone differs by one base, so this may be a read error. The chain joins TRBV12-3 or TRBV12-4 to TRBJ2-5, with TRBD2 matching over 8 bases. CDR3 size: 13 residues. Here the CDR3 DNA reads TGTGCCAGCAGACTGGGGACTAGAGAGGCCCAGTACTTC. Translation: CASRLGTREAQYF.

This clonotype was recorded many times. This chain links TRBV6-5 with TRBJ2-7, with D possibly being TRBD1 or TRBD2 (5 bases each). The CDR3 runs to 13 residues. V dropped 4 bases and J dropped 3 bases, with 10 bases sitting between them. Germline V CDR1 and CDR2: MNHEY, SVGAGI. The chain's CDR3 is CASSLGDFYEQYF. The CDR3 DNA sequence: TGTGCCAGCAGTTTGGGGGATTTCTACGAGCAGTACTTC.